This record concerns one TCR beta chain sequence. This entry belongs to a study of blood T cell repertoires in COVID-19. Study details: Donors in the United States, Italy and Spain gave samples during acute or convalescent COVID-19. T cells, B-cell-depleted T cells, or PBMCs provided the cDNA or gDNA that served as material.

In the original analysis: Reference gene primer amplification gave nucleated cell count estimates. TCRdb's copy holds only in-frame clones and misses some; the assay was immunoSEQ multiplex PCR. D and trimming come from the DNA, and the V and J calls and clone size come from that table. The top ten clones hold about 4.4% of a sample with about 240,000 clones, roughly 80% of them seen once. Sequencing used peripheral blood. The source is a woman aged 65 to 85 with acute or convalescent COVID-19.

CDR3 loop: CASSLSSGGQSTDTQYF. CDR3 in DNA: TGTGCCAGCAGCTTGTCTAGCGGGGGTCAGAGCACAGATACGCAGTATTTT. The rearrangement joins TRBV11-2 to TRBJ2-3, with 10 bases fitting TRBD2. Germline V CDR1 and CDR2: SGHAT, FQNNGV. J lost 0 bases, V lost 3 bases, and 6 bases had no gene match. The CDR3 loop spans 17 amino acids.